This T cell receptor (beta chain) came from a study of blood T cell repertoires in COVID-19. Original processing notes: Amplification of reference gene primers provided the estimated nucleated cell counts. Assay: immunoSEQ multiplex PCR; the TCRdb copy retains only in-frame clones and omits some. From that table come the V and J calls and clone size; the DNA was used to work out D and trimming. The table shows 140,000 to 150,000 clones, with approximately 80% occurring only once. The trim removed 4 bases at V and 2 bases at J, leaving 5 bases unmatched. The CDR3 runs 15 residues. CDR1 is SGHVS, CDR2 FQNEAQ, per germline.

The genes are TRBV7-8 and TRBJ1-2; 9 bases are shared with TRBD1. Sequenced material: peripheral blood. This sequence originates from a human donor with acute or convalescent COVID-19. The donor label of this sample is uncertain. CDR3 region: CASSWGQGANYGYTF. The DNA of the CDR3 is TGTGCCAGCAGCTGGGGACAGGGAGCCAACTATGGCTACACCTTC.